This TCR beta chain was recovered during a study of graft-versus-host responses after intestinal transplantation (dated by TCRdb to about 2021). With regard to the full study: Recipients received multivisceral, liver-intestinal, or isolated intestinal transplants. Donor T cell macrochimerism was defined as a peak of at least 4% donor T cells among recipient peripheral blood mononuclear cells. Alloreactive clones were identified by sequencing pre-transplant mixed lymphocyte reaction products and comparing them with unstimulated pre-transplant donor and recipient T cells. Rather than going through the commercial service, samples from a few later patients were sequenced in-house on an Illumina MiSeq and processed with MiXCR. Every recipient was given anti-thymocyte globulin induction, then maintenance tacrolimus and steroids for roughly 3 years. After intestinal transplantation, graft-versus-host and host-versus-graft alloreactive T cell clones in the graft, circulation and bone marrow were tracked using bulk TCR-beta CDR3 sequencing. Of the roughly 26 intestinal transplant recipients enrolled in the cohort, one of whom was a retransplant, a few patients without pretransplant specimens were excluded.

What the study reported, not specific to this receptor: Patients with donor T cell macrochimerism had high GvH to HvG T cell clonal ratios in their allografts. Peak levels of circulating GvH clones were associated with declines in HvG clones early after transplant. GvH clones were found in recipient bone marrow, and some of the GvH clones appeared earlier in ileal mucosa or blood, which is consistent with an intestinal mucosal origin. The relatively low number and heterogeneity of intestinal transplant patients limited the conclusions.

A remark on this clone: It has no much larger one-base neighbor in the sample; base qualities were not kept.

Read against the paper, the sample's time point label means: cells obtained before transplantation from donor or recipient. Mixed lymphocyte reactions plated about 200,000 CFSE-labeled pre-transplant responders with about 200,000 irradiated violet-dye-labeled stimulators and were cultured for approximately six days. After the mixed lymphocyte reaction, proliferating CD3+CD4+CFSE-low and CD3+CD8+CFSE-low responder cells were FACS-sorted on a BD Influx sorter. At the junction V is shortened by 4 bases and J by 3 bases; bases outside the gene matches: 1. For CDR1 and CDR2, the germline V gene lists MNHEY and SVGAGI. Inclusive of the bounding cysteine and phenylalanine, the CDR3 is 13 residues long. Here the CDR3 DNA is all that survives: 39 bases in frame from base 1. The library was built by means of the immunoSEQ multiplex PCR assay. For most patients, genomic DNA was isolated with the Qiagen DNeasy Blood and Tissue Kit and sent frozen to Adaptive Biotechnologies for TCR sequencing. High-throughput TCR-beta CDR3 sequencing of genomic DNA from most patients was performed by Adaptive Biotechnologies. The source study handled its data this way. TCR sequencing data were retrieved from Adaptive's ImmunoSEQ software for about 17 patients, whereas three other patients were processed with MiXCR and VDJtools. To correct CD4 versus CD8 sorting errors, sequences present in both subsets at a frequency ratio below 5:1 were removed. Because the origin of CDR3 nucleotide sequences shared between donor and recipient could not be assigned, those sequences were removed. To count as alloreactive, a clone needed at least 2-fold expansion over unstimulated cells and a minimum CFSE-low frequency of 0.002% (template counts) or 0.001% (read counts). A clone was considered mappable if detected in the sequenced pre-transplant spleen, lymph node, or MLR CFSE-low populations of the donor or recipient. Cumulative frequency of alloreactive clones was calculated as a percentage of all sequences weighted by copy number. The immuneACCESS repertoire file appears here via TCRdb, limited to in-frame rearrangements. These files lack a portion of the clones; in checked studies, under half of the deficit traces to unresolved V genes, and the cause of the others is not known. The V and J calls and clone size were taken over from that table, and D and trimming were inferred from the DNA. In all, the sample holds tens of thousands of clones, and 40% to 55% of those were seen once. The top ten clones comprise 0.88% of the sample.

This receptor was taken from a human patient who received an intestinal transplant. The chain is encoded by TRBV6-5 joined to TRBJ1-2, and 8 junction bases match TRBD1. Sequencing was performed on alloreactive CD4+ T cells from a mixed lymphocyte reaction culture, taken before intestinal transplant. What this sample's cell subset or site label stands for: CFSE-low proliferating T cells sorted from approximately 6-day pre-transplant mixed lymphocyte reaction (GvH or HvG direction). CDR3 reads: CASSSRGHYGYTF. The nucleotides read TGTGCCAGCAGTTCCAGGGGGCACTATGGCTACACCTTC.